This TCR beta chain was sequenced in a study of T cell repertoires in ileal Crohn's disease. Across the whole study: All patients had surgery for stricturing (roughly 61%) or penetrating (approximately 39%) disease. About half received postoperative treatment, roughly twelve with thiopurines and roughly 20 anti-TNF.

The germline V gene encodes CDR1 WNHNN and CDR2 SYGVQD (reference sequence). The CDR3 sequence is 15 residues long. Germline trimming cut 6 bases from V and 1 base from J; bases unmatched to any gene: 7. Here immunoSEQ multiplex PCR was the method, and the copy in TCRdb shows in-frame clones only, minus some. The table includes 30,000 to 35,000 clones, roughly 77% detected once. This clone was counted between two and nine times. Its antigen remains unidentified. Adults with ileal or ileocolonic Crohn's disease and an indication for resection were eligible. Study-level points and caveats: Sorted CD8 T cells held more high-frequency clones than CD4.

Input material: ileal tissue. This receptor was identified in an adult with Crohn's disease. The gene calls are TRBV10-1 and TRBJ2-5; 8 bases line up with TRBD1. The CDR3: CASRTPGQAQETQYF. CDR3 coding DNA: TGCGCCAGCAGAACCCCGGGACAGGCCCAAGAGACCCAGTACTTC.